The entry that follows covers one T cell receptor (beta chain) sequence. Its target is unknown. CDR1 and CDR2 from the germline V gene are MNHNY and SVGAGI (reference sequence). This CDR3 has 13 amino acids. The V end was cut by 6 bases, the J end by 6 bases, with 14 bases between. The data were obtained in a study of T cell responses to AZD1222 COVID-19 vaccine. Notes on the study in general: The donor group comprised mostly white British people and more females; the analysis possibly underestimated clonal diversity. Without day 14 samples, only post-peak T cell repertoires were studied. Spike was spanned by vaccine-associated CD4 TCRs, which were dominant at 160-218 and 743-854. As reported, nearly half of all spike-specific TCRs target variant regions that are unmutated.

Some clones are missing from TCRdb's copy, which holds only in-frame ones; the method was immunoSEQ multiplex PCR. Of some 120,000 clones listed, around nine tenths were seen once; the top ten hold over 2.5%. Sequenced material: peripheral blood, taken on day 0 of AZD1222 vaccination. The clonotype originates from an adult in good health. The chain uses TRBV6-6 and TRBJ1-2; tentative D call: TRBD1 (6 bases). The CDR3: CASRRGGTDGYTF. In DNA form, the CDR3 reads TGTGCCAGCAGGAGGGGGGGGACGGATGGCTACACCTTC.